Listed below are T cell receptor beta chains from one sample, sequenced in a study of cytomegalovirus exposure and HLA in healthy donors. This table comes from immunoSEQ multiplex PCR, and its TCRdb copy is limited to in-frame clones, with some not included. The table shows 100,000 to 150,000 clones, with roughly 89% occurring only once. Specimen: PBMCs. Receptors originate from a woman between 25 and 40 years old in good health and CMV-seronegative. Both conserved end residues are part of each CDR3. The order of the fields is CDR3 length, V gene, CDR3 protein.

13 TRBV5-6 CASSLGWRDGYTF
16 TRBV19 CASSIGTRAIGVPQHF
16 TRBV7-2 CASSLVRWENYNEQFF
14 TRBV10-3 CAISMTGDGQPQHF
15 TRBV19 CASSMRQGTNYGYTF
14 TRBV6-5 CASSLAEGQETQYF
15 TRBV7-9 CSSSTGTGASYEQYF
12 TRBV6-5 CASSKLGEKLFF
14 TRBV6-1 CASSEGQGAYEQYF
14 TRBV27 CASSLQGRGEKLFF
17 TRBV28 CASSFRYGDSSGNTIYF
15 TRBV19 CASSIWPSSGNTIYF
15 TRBV7-9 CASSFLSGFQETQYF
16 TRBV7-2 CASSLFGSSNTDTQYF
15 TRBV19 CASSSAGGNTGELFF
12 TRBV14 CASSLQGNTIYF
15 TRBV4-1 CASSQEYRERKPQHF
16 TRBV7-9 CASRTSGTSYSDTQYF
15 TRBV5-1 CASSLQGFDNQPQHF
12 TRBV14 CASSFLFREQYF
16 TRBV9 CASSVDHRGTYNEQFF
12 TRBV30 CAWSVFDYEQYF
15 TRBV19 CASSRVTANTGELFF
17 TRBV4-1 CASSQDRGTERNTEAFF
17 TRBV4-1 CASSQGRGGQSHYEQYF
16 TRBV15 CATSWGRPARNQPQHF
15 TRBV6-6 CASSSLAGSNNEQFF
16 TRBV14 CASSHLINNSNQPQHF
12 TRBV6-6 CASSQYTGELFF
15 TRBV30 CAWSGGLAPYNEQFF
15 TRBV28 CASSLSVFSSTKQFF
13 TRBV6-6 CASSSTGGTEAFF
14 TRBV4-1 CASSQVQGSQPQHF
18 TRBV19 CASSSHRPSSGRSNEQFF
16 TRBV6-5 CASSYHGTLQGGEQFF
15 TRBV6-5 CASRSGQANTGELFF
14 TRBV5-1 CASSLGGAEETQYF
15 TRBV4-3 CASSQDTSGSYEQYF
14 TRBV6-5 CASRLGRSSYEQYF
13 TRBV29-1 CSVEDRDYNEQFF
17 TRBV10-1 CASSESRADRAKGTQYF
18 TRBV14 CASSQEGLASGRAGEQYF
14 TRBV10-3 CAITGGTGHNEQFF
15 TRBV7-9 CASSLVPGRTGELFF
14 TRBV13 CASSLSGRNQPQHF
16 TRBV15 CATSTSLTGYSDTQYF
15 TRBV2 CASLPGLVAPGEQYF
12 TRBV28 CASSIPGNTIYF
16 TRBV18 CASSPRQTYSGNTIYF
15 TRBV5-1 CASKLAGGSPGELFF
13 TRBV27 CASSPRDRETWIF
14 TRBV7-2 CASSTGGSSYEQYF
12 TRBV19 CASSTGLDEQYF
16 TRBV19 CASSVSGTGGIYGYTF
16 TRBV7-8 CASSSFDRALTGGYTF
15 TRBV4-1 CASSQGRVFGNEQFF
13 TRBV7-6 CASSFLGRETQYF